This T cell receptor beta chain was observed in a study of CD8 T cells in Susac syndrome. This CDR3 has 13 amino acids. The ends were cut back, 10 bases at V and 0 bases at J, with 12 bases in the middle. An amount of RNA that ranged from roughly 0.45 to 1 ug was reverse transcribed with random hexamers. TCRdb re-called the immunoSEQ multiplex PCR reads through MiXCR, storing one row per CDR3 protein. The table shows roughly 190,000 distinct CDR3 sequences, with about 91% occurring only once. The sequencing sample was made of CD4+ T cells from PBMCs. The receptor was isolated from a human donor with Susac syndrome. This chain connects TRBV12-3 or TRBV12-4 to TRBJ1-2; D uncertain. The CDR3 here is CAKRWRTNYGYTF. DNA of the CDR3: TGTGCCAAGCGATGGAGGACTAACTATGGCTACACCTTC.